The clone carrying this TCR beta chain came up a few times. The antigen is not known. The data belong to a study of radiotherapy plus CTLA-4 blockade in lung cancer. Study-wide background: Overall, roughly 17% of patients showed an objective response, while 25% to 35% attained disease control.

Assay used: immunoSEQ multiplex PCR; TCRdb lists only in-frame clones, some missing. This table holds 100,000 or so clones, around 81% found once. Overall study results and limits: The study found tumor-derived TCR clones expanded in blood after radiotherapy plus ipilimumab.

The CDR3 runs 15 residues. Unmatched junction bases numbered 4, after V lost 4 bases and J lost 1 base. Germline V gives CDR1 SNHLY, CDR2 FYNNEI. V usage is TRBV2 and J usage is TRBJ2-3, with 8 bases lining up with TRBD1. This clonotype was obtained from a human donor with non-small cell lung cancer that progressed on radiotherapy plus ipilimumab. Sequencing was performed on peripheral blood, taken from a patient treated with radiotherapy plus ipilimumab. The CDR3: CASSAGGLGTDTQYF. The CDR3 region has the DNA TGTGCCAGCAGTGCAGGGGGCCTGGGCACAGATACGCAGTATTTT.